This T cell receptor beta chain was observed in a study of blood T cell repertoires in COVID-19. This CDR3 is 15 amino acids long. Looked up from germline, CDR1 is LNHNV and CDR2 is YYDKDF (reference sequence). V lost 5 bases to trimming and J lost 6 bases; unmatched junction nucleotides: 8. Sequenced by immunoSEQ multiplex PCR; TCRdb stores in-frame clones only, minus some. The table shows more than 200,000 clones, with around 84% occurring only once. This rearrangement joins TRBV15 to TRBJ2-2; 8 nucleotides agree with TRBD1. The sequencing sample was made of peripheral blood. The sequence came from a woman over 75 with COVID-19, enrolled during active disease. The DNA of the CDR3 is TGTGCCACCAGCTATGGACAGGGTGGTGCCGGGGAGCTGTTTTTT. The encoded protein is CATSYGQGGAGELFF.